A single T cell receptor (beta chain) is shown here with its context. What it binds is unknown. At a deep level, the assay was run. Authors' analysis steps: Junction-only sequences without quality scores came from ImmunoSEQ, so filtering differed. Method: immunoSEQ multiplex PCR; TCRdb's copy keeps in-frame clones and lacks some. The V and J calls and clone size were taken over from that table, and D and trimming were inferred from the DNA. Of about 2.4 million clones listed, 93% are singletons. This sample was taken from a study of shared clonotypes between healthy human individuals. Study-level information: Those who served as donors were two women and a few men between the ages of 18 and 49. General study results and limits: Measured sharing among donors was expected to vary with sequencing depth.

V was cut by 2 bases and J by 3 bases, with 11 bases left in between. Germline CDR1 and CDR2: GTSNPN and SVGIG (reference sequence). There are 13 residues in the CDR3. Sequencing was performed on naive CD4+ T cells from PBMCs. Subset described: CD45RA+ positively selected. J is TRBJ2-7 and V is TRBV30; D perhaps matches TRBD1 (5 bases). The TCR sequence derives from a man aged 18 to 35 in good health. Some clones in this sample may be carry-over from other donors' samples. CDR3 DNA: TGTGCCTGGAGTCGTACAGGCCACTACGAGCAGTACTTC. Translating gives CAWSRTGHYEQYF.